This T cell receptor (beta chain) was sequenced during a study of cytomegalovirus exposure and HLA in healthy donors. Whole-study context: Findings of an earlier analysis included roughly 120 million unique TCR beta sequences from roughly 180 million T cells.

The CDR3 loop spans 15 amino acids. CDR1 and CDR2 from the germline V gene are MNHNS and SASEGT. Trimming cost V 5 bases and J 2 bases, with 13 bases left between them. 13 Jbeta primers and 60 Vbeta primers were used for the PCR. Sequencing used immunoSEQ multiplex PCR; TCRdb keeps in-frame clones, though not all of them. The top ten hold roughly 1.5% of the sample, which has 190,000 or so clones, 79% seen once. The sequence was collected from a girl aged 5-17 years in good health and CMV-seropositive. The gene calls are TRBV6-1 and TRBJ1-5, with a weak D call TRBD1 (5 bases). Sequencing was performed on PBMCs. CDR3 in DNA: TGTGCCAGCAGTCCCCAGGGATATGGCAATCAGCCCCAGCATTTT. It encodes CASSPQGYGNQPQHF.